This TCR beta chain was profiled in a study of cytomegalovirus exposure and HLA in healthy donors (dated by TCRdb to about 2017). General notes on the study: According to a later analysis, the approximately 120 validation repertoires were produced on the same platform as the 680 or so repertoires of the first cohort. The study aimed to test whether cataloging public T cell receptors could reveal signatures of past pathogen exposure. Along with the 666-subject first cohort, a separate validation cohort of over a hundred different subjects was used. The study combined high-throughput TCR immunosequencing, statistical association of individual TCRs with disease status, and machine learning to predict cytomegalovirus infection status.

General study outcomes and caveats: According to the authors, the approach could potentially be generalized to other disease states and immunological phenotypes. A later analysis lacked HLA typing for the validation cohort, so it scored co-occurrence in that cohort across all 130 or so repertoires. The classifier was reported to diagnose cytomegalovirus status with high specificity and sensitivity in both the original and validation cohorts. Most TCR sequences were seen in very few donors, while some public TCRs were found in many individuals. The study listed approximately 160 TCR beta chains as associated with cytomegalovirus. A later analysis found that TCRs clustered in the first cohort also tended to co-occur in the 120 or so validation repertoires, with 90% to 95% of cluster scores above 0. Three of the identified cytomegalovirus-associated TCR beta chains were confirmed in vitro to be specific for cytomegalovirus antigens.

The donors belonged to the validation cohort of about 120 subjects, which was separate from the roughly 700-subject first cohort. The library came from the immunoSEQ multiplex PCR assay. Per the authors' processing: A statistical classification framework was built for diagnosing cytomegalovirus status from the catalog of TCR beta chain sequences. Imported from immuneACCESS, the table was reduced by TCRdb to in-frame sequences with V and J called. These copies leave out some clones; in studies compared against another copy, an unresolved V gene accounts for under half, and the cause of the remainder is not known. V and J calls plus clone size are reproduced from that table; the DNA served to infer D and trimming. Within this sample are about 220,000 clones, with under 95% of them counted one time only. The top ten clones comprise about 1% of the sample. In this sample, this clone turned up a few times. Which antigen it targets is not known. No much larger clonotype is one base removed from it; base qualities were not supplied.

The germline V end is reduced by 6 bases and the J end by 7 bases; junction bases left unmatched: 6. The CDR3 starts with the cysteine, ends with the phenylalanine, and has 14 residues. This entry keeps only the CDR3 DNA: 42 bases, framed from base 1. CDR1 and CDR2 (MNHEY, SMNVEV) derive from the germline V gene (reference sequence). Sequencing was done on a sample of PBMCs. The rearranged chain carries TRBV27 and TRBJ1-3; 10 of the junction bases match TRBD1. The TCR was taken from a young woman in good health and CMV-seronegative. For the CDR3, the sequence is CASREGQGWNTIYF. The DNA is TGTGCCAGCAGAGAGGGACAGGGGTGGAACACCATATATTTT.